The 10 T cell receptor beta chains below come from one sample, sequenced in a study of T-cell memory formation after mild COVID-19. Via MiXCR, TCRdb re-called the 5' RACE reads, giving one row per CDR3 protein. The table has some 310,000 distinct CDR3 sequences, approximately 22% seen once; the top ten hold around 20%. Sequencing input: PBMCs or a T cell subset sorted from them (not recorded which). These receptors were collected from a man between 18 and 29 years old who had mild COVID-19 (a few samples of this study predate the infection). Cell type and time point are not known.

This clonotype was seen more than once but under ten times. J is TRBJ2-2 and V is TRBV7-9; either TRBD1 or TRBD2 may supply D (5 bases each). Germline CDR1 and CDR2: SEHNR and FQNEAQ (reference sequence). The CDR3 is made up of 14 amino acids. V lost 4 bases and J 4 bases, leaving 10 bases between the germline ends. In DNA, the CDR3 is TGTGCCAGCAGCTCCACGAGGGGCACCGGGGAGCTGTTTTTT. It is translated as CASSSTRGTGELFF.

This clonotype was seen a few times. V and J are TRBV30 and TRBJ2-3, with 7 bases fitting TRBD2. J was trimmed by 4 bases and V by 4 bases; bases with no gene match: 11. Germline V gene data show CDR1 as GTSNPN and CDR2 as SVGIG (reference sequence). The CDR3 has 15 residues. The CDR3 DNA reads TGTGCCTGGACCCTCACGGGTGGGGGGGCAGATACGCAGTATTTT. It translates to CAWTLTGGGADTQYF.

This clonotype was seen a single time. The rearrangement uses TRBV20-1 and TRBJ1-2, with D possibly TRBD1 on 6 matching bases. CDR3 size: 13 residues. Per germline, CDR1 DFQATT and CDR2 SNEGSKA (reference sequence). Between the trimmed V and J ends, which lost 4 bases and 8 bases, there was a span of 17 bases. The CDR3 protein is CSAITGIIEGYTF. CDR3 DNA sequence: TGCAGTGCTATAACAGGGATCATCGAGGGCTACACCTTC.

This clonotype appeared a few times. The rearrangement links TRBV27 to TRBJ1-2, with unresolved D. This CDR3 region has 11 residues. CDR1 is MNHEY, CDR2 SMNVEV, per germline (reference sequence). V was clipped by 6 bases and J by 8 bases, with 10 bases between them. CDR3 in DNA: TGTGCCAGCAGGGGGTGGAAAGGCTACACCTTC. The encoded protein is CASRGWKGYTF.

This clonotype has ten or more counts. The rearrangement joins TRBV4-1 to TRBJ2-1; 9 bases are a match to TRBD2. The CDR3 is 15 residues long. From germline, CDR1 is MGHRA and CDR2 YSYEKL. V shed 4 bases and J 7 bases; nucleotides not matched to a gene: 8. This CDR3 is CASSPLAGGYNEQFF. DNA for the CDR3: TGCGCCAGCAGCCCTCTGGCGGGGGGGTATAATGAGCAGTTCTTC.

This clonotype has only a few counts. V gene TRBV7-9 combines with J gene TRBJ2-1, with 7 nucleotides matching TRBD1. Unmatched junction bases numbered 10, after V lost 5 bases and J lost 0 bases. The CDR3 is 17 residues long. Germline V gene data show CDR1 as SEHNR and CDR2 as FQNEAQ (reference sequence). The CDR3 loop is CASSGKGTAYSYNEQFF. The CDR3 DNA is TGTGCCAGCAGCGGGAAAGGGACAGCCTACTCCTACAATGAGCAGTTCTTC.

The chain combines TRBV27 with TRBJ1-1; no reliable D call. V was clipped by 5 bases and J by 1 base, with 11 bases between them. The CDR3 is 14 residues long. Germline V gene lookup returns CDR1 MNHEY and CDR2 SMNVEV (reference sequence). CDR3 in DNA: TGTGCCAGCAGTATCGGACTGGCGAACACTGAAGCTTTCTTT. This gives the protein CASSIGLANTEAFF.

This clonotype was observed a few times. The chain uses TRBV4-2 and TRBJ2-2; no definite D call. From germline, CDR1 is LGHNA and CDR2 YNFKEQ. V was pared by 0 bases and J by 5 bases, with 10 bases between. The CDR3 totals 15 residues. The CDR3, as DNA: TGTGCCAGCAGCCAAGATGGCGGCCGGACCGGGGAGCTGTTTTTT. It codes for CASSQDGGRTGELFF.

The chain uses TRBV7-2 and TRBJ1-2; 7 nucleotides agree with TRBD1. The CDR3 contains 14 residues. The germline V gene has CDR1 SGHTA and CDR2 FQGNSA. The V segment lost 4 bases and the J segment 3 bases; nucleotides outside the gene matches: 5. The CDR3 nucleotides read TGTGCCAGCAGCTCGGGACAGCAAGACTATGGCTACACCTTC. As protein: CASSSGQQDYGYTF. Together with reference TRBV7-2 and TRBJ1-2, the CDR3 gives the full variable domain: GAGVSQSPSNKVTEKGKDVELRCDPISGHTALYWYRQSLGQGLEFLIYFQGNSAPDKSGLPSDRFSAERTGGSVSTLTIQRTQQEDSAVYLCASSSGQQDYGYTFGSGTRLTVV.

This clonotype occurred a few times. The V and J genes are TRBV7-9 and TRBJ1-2; D unclear. The CDR3 has 12 amino acids. CDR1 and CDR2 from the germline V gene are SEHNR and FQNEAQ (reference sequence). Trimming removed 0 bases at V and 6 bases at J, with 5 bases between. The CDR3 loop is CASSLATNGYTF. DNA of the CDR3: TGTGCCAGCAGCTTAGCAACCAATGGCTACACCTTC.